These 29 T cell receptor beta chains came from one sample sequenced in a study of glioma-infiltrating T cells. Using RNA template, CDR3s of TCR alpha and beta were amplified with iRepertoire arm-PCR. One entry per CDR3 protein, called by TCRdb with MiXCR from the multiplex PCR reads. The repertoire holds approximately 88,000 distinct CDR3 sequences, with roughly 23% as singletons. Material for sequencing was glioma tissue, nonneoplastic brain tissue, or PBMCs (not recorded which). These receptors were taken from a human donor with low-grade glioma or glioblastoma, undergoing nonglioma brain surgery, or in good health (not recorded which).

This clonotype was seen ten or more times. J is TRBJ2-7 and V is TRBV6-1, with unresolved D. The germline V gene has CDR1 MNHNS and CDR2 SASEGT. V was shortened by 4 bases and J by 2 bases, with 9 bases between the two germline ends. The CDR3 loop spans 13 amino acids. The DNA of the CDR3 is TGTGCCAGCAGTGCCCCACTTACCTACGAGCAGTACTTC. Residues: CASSAPLTYEQYF.

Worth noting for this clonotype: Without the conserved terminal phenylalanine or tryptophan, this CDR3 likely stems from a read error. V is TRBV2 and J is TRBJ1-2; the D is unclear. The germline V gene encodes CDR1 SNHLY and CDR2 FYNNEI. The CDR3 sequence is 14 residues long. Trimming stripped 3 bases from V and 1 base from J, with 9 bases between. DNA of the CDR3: TGTGCCAGCAGTGAGGATGGGCTTAACTATGGCTACACCTCC. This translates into CASSEDGLNYGYTS.

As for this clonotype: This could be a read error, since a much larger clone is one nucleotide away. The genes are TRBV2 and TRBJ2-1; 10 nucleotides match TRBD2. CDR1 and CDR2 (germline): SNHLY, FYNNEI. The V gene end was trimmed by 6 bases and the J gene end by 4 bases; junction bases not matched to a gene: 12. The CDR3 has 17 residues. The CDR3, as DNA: TGTGCCAGCAGCCCCTCTAGCGGGAGTGTGACTTACAATGAGCAGTTCTTC. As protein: CASSPSSGSVTYNEQFF.

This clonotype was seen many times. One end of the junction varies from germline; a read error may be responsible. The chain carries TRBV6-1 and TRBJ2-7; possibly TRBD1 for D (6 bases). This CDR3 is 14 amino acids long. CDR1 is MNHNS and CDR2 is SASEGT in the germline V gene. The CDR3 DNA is TGTGCCAGCAGCGAAGCACAGGGTAGGTACGAGCAGTACTTC. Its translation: CASSEAQGRYEQYF.

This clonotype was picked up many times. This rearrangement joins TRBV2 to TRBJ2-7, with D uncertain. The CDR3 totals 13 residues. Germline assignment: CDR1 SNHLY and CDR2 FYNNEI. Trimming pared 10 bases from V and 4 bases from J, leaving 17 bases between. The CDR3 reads CANTGPHQYEQYF. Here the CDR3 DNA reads TGTGCCAATACCGGGCCGCACCAATACGAGCAGTACTTC.

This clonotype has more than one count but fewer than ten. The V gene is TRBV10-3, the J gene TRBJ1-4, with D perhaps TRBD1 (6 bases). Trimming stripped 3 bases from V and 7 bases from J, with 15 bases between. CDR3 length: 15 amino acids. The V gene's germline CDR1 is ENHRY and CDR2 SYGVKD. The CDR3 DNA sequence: TGTGCCATCAGTGACTCGGTGGGGGGCGGTGAAAAACTGTTTTTT. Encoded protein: CAISDSVGGGEKLFF.

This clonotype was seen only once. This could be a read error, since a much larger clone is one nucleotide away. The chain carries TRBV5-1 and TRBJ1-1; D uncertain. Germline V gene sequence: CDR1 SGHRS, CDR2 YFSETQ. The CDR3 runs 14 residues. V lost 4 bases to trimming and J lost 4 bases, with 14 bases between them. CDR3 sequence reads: CASSPGPLCTEAFF. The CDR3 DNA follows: TGCGCCAGCAGCCCGGGTCCCCTTTGCACTGAAGCTTTCTTT.

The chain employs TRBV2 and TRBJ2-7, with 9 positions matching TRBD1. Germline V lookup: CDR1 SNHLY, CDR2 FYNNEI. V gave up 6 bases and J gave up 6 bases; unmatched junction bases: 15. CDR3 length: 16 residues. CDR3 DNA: TGTGCCAGCAGAGGACCTACAGGGGGCAAAAGGTTCGAGCAGTACTTC. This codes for CASRGPTGGKRFEQYF.

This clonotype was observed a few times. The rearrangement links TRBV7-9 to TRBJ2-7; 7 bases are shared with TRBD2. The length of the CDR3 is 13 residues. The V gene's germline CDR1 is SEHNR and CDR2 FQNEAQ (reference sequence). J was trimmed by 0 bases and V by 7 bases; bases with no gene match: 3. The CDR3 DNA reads TGTGCCAGCACCCGGACTAGCTCCTACGAGCAGTACTTC. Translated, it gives CASTRTSSYEQYF.

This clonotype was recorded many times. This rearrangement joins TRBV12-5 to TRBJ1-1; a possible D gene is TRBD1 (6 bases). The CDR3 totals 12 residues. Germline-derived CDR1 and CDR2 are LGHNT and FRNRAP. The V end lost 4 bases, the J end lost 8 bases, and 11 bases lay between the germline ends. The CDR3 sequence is CASGSDSYEAFF. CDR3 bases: TGTGCTAGTGGTTCGGACAGCTACGAAGCTTTCTTT.

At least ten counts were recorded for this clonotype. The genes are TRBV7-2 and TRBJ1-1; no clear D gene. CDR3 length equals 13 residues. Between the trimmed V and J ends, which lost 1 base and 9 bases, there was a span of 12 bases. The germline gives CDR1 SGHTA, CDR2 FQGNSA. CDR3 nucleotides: TGTGCCAGCAGCTTAGGTGGTGTTTTGAAAGCTTTCTTT. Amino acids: CASSLGGVLKAFF.

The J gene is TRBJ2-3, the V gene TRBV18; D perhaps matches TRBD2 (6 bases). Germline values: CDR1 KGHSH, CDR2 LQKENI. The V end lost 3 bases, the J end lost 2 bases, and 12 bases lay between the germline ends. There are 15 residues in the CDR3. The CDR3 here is CASSPTTRSTDTQYF. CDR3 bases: TGTGCCAGCTCACCGACGACTAGATCCACAGATACGCAGTATTTT.

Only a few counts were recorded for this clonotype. CDR3 sequence: CASSFAPRGTKNIQYF. DNA of the CDR3: TGTGCCAGCAGCTTTGCGCCGAGGGGTACCAAAAACATTCAGTACTTC. The chain recombines TRBV7-9 with TRBJ2-4; possibly TRBD1 or TRBD2 for D (5 bases each). Germline V gene sequence: CDR1 SEHNR, CDR2 FQNEAQ (reference sequence). V lost 3 bases and J lost 2, with 14 bases in between. This CDR3 has 16 amino acids.

In DNA, the CDR3 is TGTGCCAGCAGCTCCAGGGTCGGCTACACCTTC. Encoded protein: CASSSRVGYTF. J is TRBJ1-2 and V is TRBV11-2, with a possible D match to TRBD1 (5 bases). Germline V gives CDR1 SGHAT, CDR2 FQNNGV. The length of the CDR3 is 11 residues. V was cut by 4 bases and J by 8 bases, with 8 bases left in between.

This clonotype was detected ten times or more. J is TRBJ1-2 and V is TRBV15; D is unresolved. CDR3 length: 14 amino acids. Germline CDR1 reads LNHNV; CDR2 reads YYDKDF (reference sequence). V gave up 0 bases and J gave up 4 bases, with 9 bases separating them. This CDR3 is CATSRDAGSYGYTF. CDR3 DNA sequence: TGTGCCACCAGCAGAGATGCAGGCAGCTATGGCTACACCTTC.

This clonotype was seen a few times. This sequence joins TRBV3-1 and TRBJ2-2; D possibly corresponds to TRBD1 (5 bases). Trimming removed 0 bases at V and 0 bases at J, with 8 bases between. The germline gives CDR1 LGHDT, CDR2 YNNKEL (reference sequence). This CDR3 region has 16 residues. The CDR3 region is CASSQDPRANTGELFF. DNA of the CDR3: TGTGCCAGCAGCCAAGATCCCAGGGCGAACACCGGGGAGCTGTTTTTT.

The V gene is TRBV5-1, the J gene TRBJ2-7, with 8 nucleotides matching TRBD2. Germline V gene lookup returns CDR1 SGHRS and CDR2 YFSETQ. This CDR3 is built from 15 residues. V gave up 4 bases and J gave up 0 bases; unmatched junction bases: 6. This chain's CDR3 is CASSTLSGSSYEQYF. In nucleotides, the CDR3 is TGCGCCAGCAGCACCCTGAGCGGGAGCTCCTACGAGCAGTACTTC.

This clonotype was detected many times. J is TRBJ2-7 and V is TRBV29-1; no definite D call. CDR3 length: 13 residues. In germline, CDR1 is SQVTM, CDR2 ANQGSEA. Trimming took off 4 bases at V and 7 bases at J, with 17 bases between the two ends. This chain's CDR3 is CSVAEDPIMEQYF. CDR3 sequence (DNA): TGCAGCGTTGCGGAAGACCCCATTATGGAGCAGTACTTC.

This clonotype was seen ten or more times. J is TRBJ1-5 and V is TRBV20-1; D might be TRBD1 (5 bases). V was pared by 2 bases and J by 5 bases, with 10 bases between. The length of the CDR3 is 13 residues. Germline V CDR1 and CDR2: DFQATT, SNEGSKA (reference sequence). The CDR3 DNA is TGCAGTGCTAGACAGGGAGGGGATCAGCCCCAGCATTTT. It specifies CSARQGGDQPQHF.

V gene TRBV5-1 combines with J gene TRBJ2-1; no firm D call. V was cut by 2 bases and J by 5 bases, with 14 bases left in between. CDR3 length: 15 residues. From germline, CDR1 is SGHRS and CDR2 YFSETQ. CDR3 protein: CASSFASQRHNEQFF. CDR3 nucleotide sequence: TGCGCCAGCAGCTTCGCCAGCCAAAGGCACAATGAGCAGTTCTTC.

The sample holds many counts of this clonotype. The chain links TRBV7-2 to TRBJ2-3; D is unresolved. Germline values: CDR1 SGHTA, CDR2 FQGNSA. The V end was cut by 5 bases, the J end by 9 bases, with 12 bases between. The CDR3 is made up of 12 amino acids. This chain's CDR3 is CASSPYGDTQYF. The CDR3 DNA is TGTGCCAGCAGCCCATACGGAGACACGCAGTATTTT.

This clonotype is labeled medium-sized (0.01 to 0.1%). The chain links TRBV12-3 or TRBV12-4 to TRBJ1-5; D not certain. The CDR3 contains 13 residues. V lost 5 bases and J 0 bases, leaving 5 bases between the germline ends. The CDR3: CASSRYSNQPQHF. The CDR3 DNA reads TGTGCCAGCAGTCGCTATAGCAATCAGCCCCAGCATTTT.

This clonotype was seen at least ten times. DNA for the CDR3: TGTGCCACGGGGCAGAAAGACACTGAAGCTTTCTTT. Translated, it gives CATGQKDTEAFF. The rearrangement joins TRBV6-2 or TRBV6-3 to TRBJ1-1; possible D gene TRBD1, 5 bases. The CDR3 runs 12 residues. V dropped 10 bases and J dropped 3 bases, with 12 bases sitting between them. Germline loops: CDR1 MNHEY, CDR2 SVGEGT.

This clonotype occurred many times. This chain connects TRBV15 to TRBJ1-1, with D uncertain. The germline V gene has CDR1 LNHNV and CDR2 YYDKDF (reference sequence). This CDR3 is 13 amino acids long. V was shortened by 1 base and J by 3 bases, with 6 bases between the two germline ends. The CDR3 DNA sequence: TGTGCCACCAGCAGAGGTCTGTACACTGAAGCTTTCTTT. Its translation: CATSRGLYTEAFF.

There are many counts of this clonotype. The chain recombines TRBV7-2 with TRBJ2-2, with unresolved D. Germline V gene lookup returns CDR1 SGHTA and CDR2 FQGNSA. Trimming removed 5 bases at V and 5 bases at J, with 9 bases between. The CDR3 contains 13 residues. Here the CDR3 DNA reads TGTGCCAGCAGCCAAGCACGTACCGGGGAGCTGTTTTTT. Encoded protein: CASSQARTGELFF.

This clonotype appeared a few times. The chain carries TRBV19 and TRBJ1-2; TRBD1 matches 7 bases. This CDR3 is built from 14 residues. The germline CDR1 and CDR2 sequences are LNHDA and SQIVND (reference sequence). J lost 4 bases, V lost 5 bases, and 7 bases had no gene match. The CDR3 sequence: CASSSRQGGYGYTF. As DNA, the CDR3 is TGTGCCAGTAGTTCCAGACAGGGAGGCTATGGCTACACCTTC.

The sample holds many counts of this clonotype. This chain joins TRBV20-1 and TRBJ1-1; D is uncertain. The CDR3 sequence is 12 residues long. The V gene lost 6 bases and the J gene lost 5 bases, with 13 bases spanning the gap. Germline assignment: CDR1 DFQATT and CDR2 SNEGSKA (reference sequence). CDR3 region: CSAEVGRTEAFF. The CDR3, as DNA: TGCAGTGCGGAGGTTGGGAGGACTGAAGCTTTCTTT.

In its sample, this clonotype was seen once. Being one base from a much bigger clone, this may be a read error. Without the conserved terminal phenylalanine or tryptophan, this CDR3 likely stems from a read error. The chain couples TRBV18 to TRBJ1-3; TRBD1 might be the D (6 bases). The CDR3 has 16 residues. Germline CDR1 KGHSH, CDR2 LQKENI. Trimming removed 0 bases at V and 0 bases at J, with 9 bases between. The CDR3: CASSPPGAHSGNTIYC. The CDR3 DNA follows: TGTGCCAGCTCACCACCGGGGGCTCACTCTGGAAACACCATATATTGT.

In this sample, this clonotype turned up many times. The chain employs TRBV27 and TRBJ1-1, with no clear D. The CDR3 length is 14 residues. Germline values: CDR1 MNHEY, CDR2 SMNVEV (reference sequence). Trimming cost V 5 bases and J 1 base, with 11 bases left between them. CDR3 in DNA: TGTGCCAGCAGTACCTCCGGGTGGAACACTGAAGCTTTCTTT. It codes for CASSTSGWNTEAFF.